One and the same sample provided the 11 T cell receptor beta chains below, sequenced in a study of PD-1 blockade in classical Hodgkin lymphoma. Every patient relapsed after autologous stem cell transplantation, and brentuximab vedotin exposure varied. From thawed PBMCs, CD8+ T cells were isolated by magnetic negative selection. Generated by immunoSEQ multiplex PCR, the TCRdb table keeps only in-frame clones and is missing some. This table has roughly 11,000 clones, roughly 84% appearing once. Sequencing was performed on CD8+ T cells from blood, taken at baseline. These receptor sequences come from a human donor with classical Hodgkin lymphoma.

J is TRBJ2-7 and V is TRBV28; the match to TRBD2 covers 8 bases. Looked up from germline, CDR1 is MDHEN and CDR2 is SYDVKM. The CDR3 is made up of 14 amino acids. J gave up 2 bases and V 6 bases, and 6 bases lay outside the gene matches. The CDR3 spells CASSLLAEAYEQYF. As DNA, the CDR3 is TGTGCCAGCAGCTTACTAGCGGAGGCCTACGAGCAGTACTTC.

This clone was picked up a small number of times. The CDR3 nucleotides read TGTGCCAGCAGCTCACGGGGCCTAGGTGAGCAGTACTTC. Amino acid sequence: CASSSRGLGEQYF. This chain links TRBV11-2 with TRBJ2-7; perhaps D is TRBD1 or TRBD2 (5 bases each). This CDR3 is 13 amino acids long. Trimming pared 4 bases from V and 7 bases from J, leaving 14 bases between. Per germline, CDR1 SGHAT and CDR2 FQNNGV.

This rearrangement joins TRBV4-3 to TRBJ2-7, with TRBD1 identical over 10 bases. V shed 0 bases and J 3 bases; nucleotides not matched to a gene: 5. CDR3 length: 16 residues. Per the germline V gene, CDR1 is LGHNA and CDR2 is YSLEER. The DNA for the CDR3 is TGCGCCAGCAGCCAAGAAGTAGGACAGGGGGTCTACGAGCAGTACTTC. Translated, it gives CASSQEVGQGVYEQYF.

This chain links TRBV11-2 with TRBJ2-1; 10 bases line up with TRBD2. With V trimmed by 6 bases and J by 8 bases, 7 bases remained unmatched. The germline V gene has CDR1 SGHAT and CDR2 FQNNGV. The CDR3 contains 14 residues. This CDR3 reads CASSSLAGVDEQFF. As DNA, the CDR3 is TGTGCCAGCAGTTCTCTAGCGGGAGTTGATGAGCAGTTCTTC.

This clone was seen a few times. This chain joins TRBV10-1 and TRBJ1-1, with 8 nucleotides matching TRBD1. The ends lost 5 bases at V and 4 bases at J; junction bases unmatched: 3. In germline, CDR1 is WNHNN, CDR2 SYGVQD (reference sequence). There are 13 residues in the CDR3. The CDR3 DNA is TGCGCCAGCAGTATGACAGGGGCCACTGAAGCTTTCTTT. Protein: CASSMTGATEAFF.

The V and J genes are TRBV7-2 and TRBJ1-2; 9 bases are shared with TRBD1. The germline V gene encodes CDR1 SGHTA and CDR2 FQGNSA. CDR3 size: 15 residues. J was trimmed by 4 bases and V by 1 base; bases with no gene match: 4. This chain's CDR3 is CASSLEQGAGYGYTF. CDR3 coding DNA: TGTGCCAGCAGCTTAGAACAGGGGGCTGGCTATGGCTACACCTTC.

The chain couples TRBV4-1 to TRBJ1-6; D possibly corresponds to TRBD1 (5 bases). V lost 0 bases and J lost 5, with 8 bases in between. This CDR3 has 15 amino acids. The V gene's germline CDR1 is MGHRA and CDR2 YSYEKL. The CDR3, as DNA: TGCGCCAGCAGCCAAGATTCGGGGGATAATTCACCCCTCCACTTT. Translation: CASSQDSGDNSPLHF.

This chain joins TRBV4-1 and TRBJ2-1; D is perhaps TRBD1 (5 bases). The V gene's germline CDR1 is MGHRA and CDR2 YSYEKL. The V end was cut by 6 bases, the J end by 6 bases, with 9 bases between. The CDR3 runs 12 residues. The CDR3 here is CASRQGTNEQFF. CDR3 DNA: TGCGCCAGCAGGCAGGGAACCAATGAGCAGTTCTTC.

V gene TRBV18 combines with J gene TRBJ1-3; the D is unclear. Germline V gene lookup returns CDR1 KGHSH and CDR2 LQKENI. The CDR3 runs to 15 residues. The ends were cut back, 3 bases at V and 0 bases at J, with 9 bases in the middle. This CDR3 is CASSPNDNSGNTIYF. In DNA form, the CDR3 reads TGTGCCAGCTCACCCAACGACAACTCTGGAAACACCATATATTTT.

This chain connects TRBV5-6 to TRBJ2-7; 9 bases agree with TRBD2. The CDR3 runs 15 residues. V lost 4 bases, J lost 2 bases, and 7 bases stayed unmatched. From germline, CDR1 is SGHDT and CDR2 YYEEEE. The CDR3 DNA reads as TGTGCCAGCAGCGACGAGACTAGCGGCGCCTACGAGCAGTACTTC. Its protein is CASSDETSGAYEQYF.

The V gene is TRBV30, the J gene TRBJ1-6; D perhaps matches TRBD1 (5 bases). The V end was cut by 5 bases, the J end by 7 bases, with 12 bases between. This CDR3 has 13 residues. Germline lookup yields CDR1 GTSNPN and CDR2 SVGIG (reference sequence). CDR3: CAWGQGGNSPLHF. The CDR3 DNA reads TGTGCCTGGGGCCAGGGTGGGAATTCACCCCTCCACTTT.